This entry is about one T cell receptor (beta chain). Data came from immunoSEQ multiplex PCR; TCRdb stores just in-frame clones and leaves some out. The sample contains about 350,000 clones, around nine tenths of which appear only once. From germline, CDR1 is MDHEN and CDR2 SYDVKM. V lost 1 base and J lost 5; bases outside the gene matches: 3. This CDR3 contains 14 residues. The sample originates from a study of blood T cell repertoires in COVID-19. This TCR was recovered from a woman aged 25 to 45 who had been exposed to COVID-19. Sequenced input: PBMCs or T cells enriched from blood (not recorded which). This sequence joins TRBV28 and TRBJ1-2, with 8 bases fitting TRBD1. CDR3 sequence reads: CASSLSQGAYGYTF. CDR3 coding DNA: TGTGCCAGCAGTTTATCCCAGGGGGCTTATGGCTACACCTTC.